These 9 T cell receptor beta chains were all obtained from the same sample, sequenced in a study of cytomegalovirus exposure and HLA in healthy donors (dated by TCRdb to about 2017). Library construction relied on the immunoSEQ multiplex PCR assay. For the multiplex PCR, a mixture combining 60 forward primers for TCR Vbeta segments and 13 reverse primers for TCR Jbeta segments was used. TCRdb obtained this table from immuneACCESS and retained in-frame rearrangements with V and J assigned. These tables miss some clones; where compared with another copy, unresolved V genes account for less than half of the shortfall, and the remainder is unexplained. Recorded for this sample are some 130,000 clones; 60% to 80% of them occurred a single time. The ten largest clones add up to around 2% of the sample. The material sequenced was PBMCs. These receptors were collected from a man in his thirties or forties in good health and CMV-seronegative.

The V call is TRBV28, the J call TRBJ2-7; 10 bases fit TRBD1. V was clipped by 8 bases and J by 0 bases; unmatched bases: 4. The CDR3 has 14 residues. CDR1 and CDR2 from the germline V gene are MDHEN and SYDVKM. In nucleotides, the CDR3 is TGTGCCAGCGGGGACAGGGGCGCCTCCTACGAGCAGTACTTC. It encodes CASGDRGASYEQYF.

The chain recombines TRBV5-1 with TRBJ2-1, with 8 bases that match TRBD2. J gave up 8 bases and V 0 bases, and 13 bases lay outside the gene matches. The CDR3 runs 17 residues. CDR1 SGHRS and CDR2 YFSETQ come from the germline V gene. The chain's CDR3 is CASSLASGSVLADEQFF. The CDR3 coding sequence is TGCGCCAGCAGCTTGGCTAGCGGGTCTGTTTTAGCCGATGAGCAGTTCTTC.

Only one count was recorded for this clone. The chain links TRBV4-3 to TRBJ2-2; 9 bases agree with TRBD1. This CDR3 has 15 amino acids. Losses at the gene ends were 4 bases for V and 4 bases for J; bases not matched to a gene: 4. Germline V lookup: CDR1 LGHNA, CDR2 YSLEER. The CDR3 DNA sequence: TGCGCCAGCAGCCCCTGGACAGGGGCCACCGGGGAGCTGTTTTTT. Translation: CASSPWTGATGELFF.

This chain connects TRBV5-5 to TRBJ1-2; no reliable D call. V was pared by 1 base and J by 0 bases, with 7 bases between. Germline CDR1 reads SGHKS; CDR2 reads YYEKEE (reference sequence). The CDR3 is 14 residues long. The CDR3 is CASSLLGANYGYTF. CDR3 in DNA: TGTGCCAGCAGCTTGCTCGGTGCTAACTATGGCTACACCTTC.

The chain couples TRBV7-7 to TRBJ2-5; TRBD2 agrees at 9 bases. There are 15 residues in the CDR3. The germline V gene has CDR1 SSHAT and CDR2 FNYEAQ (reference sequence). Trimming at V came to 2 bases and at J to 7 bases, leaving 8 bases not matched to a gene. CDR3 nucleotide sequence: TGTGCCAGCAGCTTAATTAGCGGGAGAGGGGGGACCCAGTACTTC. As protein: CASSLISGRGGTQYF.

V gene TRBV27 combines with J gene TRBJ1-2, with D perhaps TRBD1 (6 bases). Trimming pared 5 bases from V and 8 bases from J, leaving 9 bases between. The V gene's germline CDR1 is MNHEY and CDR2 SMNVEV (reference sequence). There are 11 residues in the CDR3. The DNA for the CDR3 is TGTGCCAGCAGTCACGGACAGGGCTACACCTTC. Translation: CASSHGQGYTF.

The J gene is TRBJ2-1, the V gene TRBV25-1; D uncertain. This CDR3 contains 11 residues. In germline, CDR1 is MGHDK, CDR2 SYGVNS. Between the trimmed V and J ends, which lost 4 bases and 5 bases, there was a span of 3 bases. The CDR3 sequence: CASSGHNEQFF. The CDR3, as DNA: TGTGCCAGCAGTGGGCACAATGAGCAGTTCTTC.

This sequence joins TRBV7-9 and TRBJ2-3; D is uncertain. CDR1 and CDR2 from the germline V gene are SEHNR and FQNEAQ (reference sequence). Trimming left V 0 bases short and J 2 bases short, with 9 bases between. This CDR3 has 15 residues. The CDR3 bases are TGTGCCAGCAGCTTAGCGCCCACTGTCACAGATACGCAGTATTTT. As protein: CASSLAPTVTDTQYF.

V gene TRBV19 combines with J gene TRBJ2-1, with unresolved D. The germline gives CDR1 LNHDA, CDR2 SQIVND (reference sequence). CDR3 size: 15 residues. The germline V and J ends were trimmed by 0 bases and 3 bases, with 9 bases remaining between them. The DNA of the CDR3 is TGTGCCAGTAGTATAGAGCGGTCCGTCTACAATGAGCAGTTCTTC. Protein: CASSIERSVYNEQFF. The full variable domain, in which reference TRBV19 and TRBJ2-1 provide the parts outside the CDR3, is DGGITQSPKYLFRKEGQNVTLSCEQNLNHDAMYWYRQDPGQGLRLIYYSQIVNDFQKGDIAEGYSVSREKKESFPLTVTSAQKNPTAFYLCASSIERSVYNEQFFGPGTRLTVL.